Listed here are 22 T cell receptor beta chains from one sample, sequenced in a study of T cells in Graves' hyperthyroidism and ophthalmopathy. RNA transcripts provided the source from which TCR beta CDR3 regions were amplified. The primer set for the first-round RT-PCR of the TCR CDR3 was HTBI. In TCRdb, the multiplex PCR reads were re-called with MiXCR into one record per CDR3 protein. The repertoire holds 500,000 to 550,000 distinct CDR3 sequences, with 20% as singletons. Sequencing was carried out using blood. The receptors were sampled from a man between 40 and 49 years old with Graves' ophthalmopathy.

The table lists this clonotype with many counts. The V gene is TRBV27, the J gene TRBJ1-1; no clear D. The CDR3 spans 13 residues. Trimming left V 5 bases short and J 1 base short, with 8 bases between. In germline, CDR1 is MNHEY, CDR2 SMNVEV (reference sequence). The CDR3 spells CASSPTRNTEAFF. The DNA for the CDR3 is TGTGCCAGCAGTCCCACAAGGAACACTGAAGCTTTCTTT.

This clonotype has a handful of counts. The CDR3 nucleotides are TGTGCCAGCAGTGACTCGAGGACAAATACATACAATGAGCAGTTCTTC. This codes for CASSDSRTNTYNEQFF. The chain combines TRBV28 with TRBJ2-1, with a weak D call TRBD1 (5 bases). Germline lookup yields CDR1 MDHEN and CDR2 SYDVKM. The V gene lost 5 bases and the J gene lost 4 bases, with 18 bases spanning the gap. The CDR3 runs 16 residues.

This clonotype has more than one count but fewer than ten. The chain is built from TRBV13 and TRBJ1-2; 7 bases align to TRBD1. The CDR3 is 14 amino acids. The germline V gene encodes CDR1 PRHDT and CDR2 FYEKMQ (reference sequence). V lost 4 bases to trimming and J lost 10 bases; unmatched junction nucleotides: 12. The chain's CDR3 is CASSSTRDSRAYTF. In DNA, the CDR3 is TGTGCCAGCAGCTCAACCCGGGACAGCAGGGCCTACACCTTC.

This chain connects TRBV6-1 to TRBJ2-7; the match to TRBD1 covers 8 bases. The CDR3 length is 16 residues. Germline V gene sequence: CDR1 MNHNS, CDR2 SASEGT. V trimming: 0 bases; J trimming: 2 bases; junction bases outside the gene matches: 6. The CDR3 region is CASSEARAGGPYEQYF. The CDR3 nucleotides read TGTGCCAGCAGTGAAGCTCGGGCAGGGGGCCCCTACGAGCAGTACTTC.

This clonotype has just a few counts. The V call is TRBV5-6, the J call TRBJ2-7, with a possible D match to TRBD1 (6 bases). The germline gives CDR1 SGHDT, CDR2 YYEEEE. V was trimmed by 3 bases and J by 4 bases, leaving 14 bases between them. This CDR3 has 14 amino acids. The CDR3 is CASSYRVRGYEQYF. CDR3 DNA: TGTGCCAGCAGCTACAGGGTCAGAGGATACGAGCAGTACTTC.

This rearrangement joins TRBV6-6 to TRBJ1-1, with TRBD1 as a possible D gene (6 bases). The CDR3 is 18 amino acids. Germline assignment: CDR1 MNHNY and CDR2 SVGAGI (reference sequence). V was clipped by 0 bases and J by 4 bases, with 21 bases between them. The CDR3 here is CASSYSAPKTGIRTEAFF. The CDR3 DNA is TGTGCCAGCAGTTACTCGGCGCCTAAAACAGGGATTCGCACTGAAGCTTTCTTT.

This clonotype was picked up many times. The CDR3 DNA reads as TGTGCCAGCAGCTTAAACTGGAACACTGAAGCTTTCTTT. Translated, it gives CASSLNWNTEAFF. The rearrangement uses TRBV7-3 and TRBJ1-1; unclear D gene. The ends were cut back, 1 base at V and 1 base at J, with 4 bases in the middle. The CDR3 is 13 residues long. Germline V gene lookup returns CDR1 SGHTA and CDR2 FQGTGA.

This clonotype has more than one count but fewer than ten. CDR3 residues: CSASLTDSPLHF. For the CDR3, the DNA is TGCAGTGCTAGTCTGACGGATTCACCCCTCCACTTT. The chain uses TRBV20-1 and TRBJ1-6; D is unresolved. Germline CDR1 DFQATT, CDR2 SNEGSKA (reference sequence). Deletions cut 3 bases from V and 8 bases from J, with 8 bases between. The CDR3 runs 12 residues.

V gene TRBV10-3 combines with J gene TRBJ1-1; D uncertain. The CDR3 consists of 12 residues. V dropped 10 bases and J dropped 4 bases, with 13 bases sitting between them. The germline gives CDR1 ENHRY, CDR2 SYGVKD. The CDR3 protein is CATIGSSTEAFF. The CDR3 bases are TGTGCCACCATCGGTAGTAGCACTGAAGCTTTCTTT.

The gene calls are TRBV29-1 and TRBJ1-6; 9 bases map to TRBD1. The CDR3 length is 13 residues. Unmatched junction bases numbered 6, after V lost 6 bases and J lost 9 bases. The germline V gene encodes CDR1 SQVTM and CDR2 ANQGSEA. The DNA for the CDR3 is TGCAGCGTATGGACAGGGGAAAGTTCACCCCTCCACTTT. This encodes CSVWTGESSPLHF. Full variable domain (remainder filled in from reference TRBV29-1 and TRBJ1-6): SAVISQKPSRDICQRGTSLTIQCQVDSQVTMMFWYRQQPGQSLTLIATANQGSEATYESGFVIDKFPISRPNLTFSTLTVSNMSPEDSSIYLCSVWTGESSPLHFGNGTRLTVT.

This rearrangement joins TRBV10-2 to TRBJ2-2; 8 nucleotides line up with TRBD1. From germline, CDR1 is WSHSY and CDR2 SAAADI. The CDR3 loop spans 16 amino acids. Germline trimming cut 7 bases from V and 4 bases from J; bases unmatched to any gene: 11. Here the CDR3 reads CASTSNRGRLTGELFF. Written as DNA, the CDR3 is TGCGCCAGCACCTCGAACAGGGGGAGACTCACCGGGGAGCTGTTTTTT.

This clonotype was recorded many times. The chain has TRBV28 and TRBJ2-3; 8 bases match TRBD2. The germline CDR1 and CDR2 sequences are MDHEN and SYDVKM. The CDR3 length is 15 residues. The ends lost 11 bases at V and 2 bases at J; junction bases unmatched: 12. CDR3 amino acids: CAHKGAGVNTDTQYF. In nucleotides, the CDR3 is TGTGCCCACAAAGGAGCGGGGGTAAACACAGATACGCAGTATTTT.

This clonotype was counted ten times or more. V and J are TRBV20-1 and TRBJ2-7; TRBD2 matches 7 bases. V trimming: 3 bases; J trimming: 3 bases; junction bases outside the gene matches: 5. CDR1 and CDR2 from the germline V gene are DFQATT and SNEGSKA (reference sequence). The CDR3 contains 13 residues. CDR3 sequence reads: CSASPPGGYEQYF. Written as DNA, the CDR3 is TGCAGTGCTAGCCCGCCGGGGGGCTACGAGCAGTACTTC.

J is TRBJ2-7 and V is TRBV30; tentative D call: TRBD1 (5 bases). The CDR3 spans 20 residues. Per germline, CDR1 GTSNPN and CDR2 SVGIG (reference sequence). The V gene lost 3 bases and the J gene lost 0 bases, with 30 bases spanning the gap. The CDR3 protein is CAWRPPRLGAEGKSSYEQYF. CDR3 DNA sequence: TGTGCCTGGAGACCGCCAAGGTTAGGGGCAGAAGGAAAGAGCTCCTACGAGCAGTACTTC.

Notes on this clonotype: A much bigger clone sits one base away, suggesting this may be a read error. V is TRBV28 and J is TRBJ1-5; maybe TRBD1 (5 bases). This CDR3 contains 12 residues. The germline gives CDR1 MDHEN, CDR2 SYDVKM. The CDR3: CACSWGNQPQHF. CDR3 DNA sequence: TGTGCCTGCAGTTGGGGGAATCAGCCCCAGCATTTT.

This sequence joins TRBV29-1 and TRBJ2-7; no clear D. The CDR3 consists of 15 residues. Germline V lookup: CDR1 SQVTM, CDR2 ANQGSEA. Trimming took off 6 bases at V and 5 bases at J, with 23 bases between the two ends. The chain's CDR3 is CSVATASKRAHEQYF. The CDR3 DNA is TGCAGCGTCGCAACCGCCTCCAAACGGGCCCACGAGCAGTACTTC.

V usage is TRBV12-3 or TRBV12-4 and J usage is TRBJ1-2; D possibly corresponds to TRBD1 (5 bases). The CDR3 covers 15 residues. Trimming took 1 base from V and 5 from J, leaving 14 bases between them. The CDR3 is CASSLDSAGFYGYTF. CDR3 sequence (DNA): TGTGCCAGCAGTTTAGATAGTGCAGGGTTTTATGGCTACACCTTC.

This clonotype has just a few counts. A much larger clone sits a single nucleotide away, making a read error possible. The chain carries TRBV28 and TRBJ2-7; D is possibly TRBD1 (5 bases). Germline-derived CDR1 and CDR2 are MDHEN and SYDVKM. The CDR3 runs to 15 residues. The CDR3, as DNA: TGTGCCAGCAGTGCCGGACACCACAGCTCCTACGGGCAGTACTTC. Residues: CASSAGHHSSYGQYF.

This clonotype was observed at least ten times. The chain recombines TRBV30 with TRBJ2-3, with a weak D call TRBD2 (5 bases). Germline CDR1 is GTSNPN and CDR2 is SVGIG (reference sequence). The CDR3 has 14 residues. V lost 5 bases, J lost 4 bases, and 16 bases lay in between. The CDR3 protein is CAWGLSLSSDTQYF. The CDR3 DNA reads TGTGCCTGGGGACTGTCCTTATCCTCAGATACGCAGTATTTT.

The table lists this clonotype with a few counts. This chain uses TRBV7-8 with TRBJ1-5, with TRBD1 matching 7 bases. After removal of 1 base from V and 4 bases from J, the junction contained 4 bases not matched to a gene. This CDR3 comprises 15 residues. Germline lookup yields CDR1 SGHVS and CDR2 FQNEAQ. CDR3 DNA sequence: TGTGCCAGCAGCTTAGAATCAGGGGGGAATCAGCCCCAGCATTTT. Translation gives CASSLESGGNQPQHF.

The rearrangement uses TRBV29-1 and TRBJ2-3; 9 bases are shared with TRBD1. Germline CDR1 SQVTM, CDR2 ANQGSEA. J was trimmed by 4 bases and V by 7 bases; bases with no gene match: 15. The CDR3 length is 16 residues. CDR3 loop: CSAIENRGQEPDTQYF. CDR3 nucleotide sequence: TGCAGCGCTATTGAAAACAGGGGGCAAGAGCCAGATACGCAGTATTTT.

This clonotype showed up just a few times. The CDR3 region has the DNA TGTGCCAGCAGCTTAAATAGGGTGGATGAGCAGTTCTTC. It specifies CASSLNRVDEQFF. The J gene is TRBJ2-1, the V gene TRBV7-2; D gene uncertain. This CDR3 has 13 residues. The germline V gene encodes CDR1 SGHTA and CDR2 FQGNSA. V was clipped by 2 bases and J by 8 bases, with 10 bases between them.